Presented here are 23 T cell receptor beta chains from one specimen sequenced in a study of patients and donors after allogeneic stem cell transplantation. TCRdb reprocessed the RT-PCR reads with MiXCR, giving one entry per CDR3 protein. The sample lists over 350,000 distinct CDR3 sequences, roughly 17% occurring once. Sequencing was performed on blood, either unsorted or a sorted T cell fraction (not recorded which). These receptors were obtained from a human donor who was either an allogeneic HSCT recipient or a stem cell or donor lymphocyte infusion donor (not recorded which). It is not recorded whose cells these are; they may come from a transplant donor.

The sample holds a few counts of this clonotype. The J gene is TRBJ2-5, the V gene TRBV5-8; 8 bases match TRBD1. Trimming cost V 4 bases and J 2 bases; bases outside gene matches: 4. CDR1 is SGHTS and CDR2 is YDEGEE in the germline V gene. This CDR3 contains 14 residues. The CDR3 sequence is CASSQGQGQETQYF. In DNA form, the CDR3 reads TGTGCCAGCAGCCAAGGACAGGGTCAAGAGACCCAGTACTTC.

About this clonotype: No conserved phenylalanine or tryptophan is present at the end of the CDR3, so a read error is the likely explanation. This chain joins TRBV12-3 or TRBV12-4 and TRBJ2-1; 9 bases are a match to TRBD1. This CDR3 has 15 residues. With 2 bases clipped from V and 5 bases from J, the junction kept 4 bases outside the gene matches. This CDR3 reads CASSLWTGADNEQFL. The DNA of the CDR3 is TGTGCCAGCAGTTTATGGACAGGGGCCGACAATGAGCAGTTCCTC.

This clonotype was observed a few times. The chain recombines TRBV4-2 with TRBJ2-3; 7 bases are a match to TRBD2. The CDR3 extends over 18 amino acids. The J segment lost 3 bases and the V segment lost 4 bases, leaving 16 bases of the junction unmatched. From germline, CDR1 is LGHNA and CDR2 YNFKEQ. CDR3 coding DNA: TGTGCCAGCAGCCGGAGGGCACACCCTTCTAGCGGAACAGATACGCAGTATTTT. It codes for CASSRRAHPSSGTDTQYF.

The CDR3 region is CARSYNSGRNTGELFF. The CDR3 DNA follows: TGTGCCAGGAGCTATAATAGCGGGAGGAACACCGGGGAGCTGTTTTTT. The V gene is TRBV4-2, the J gene TRBJ2-2, with 9 bases matching TRBD2. Trimming at V came to 9 bases and at J to 1 base, leaving 9 bases not matched to a gene. CDR3 length: 16 amino acids. Germline V gives CDR1 LGHNA, CDR2 YNFKEQ.

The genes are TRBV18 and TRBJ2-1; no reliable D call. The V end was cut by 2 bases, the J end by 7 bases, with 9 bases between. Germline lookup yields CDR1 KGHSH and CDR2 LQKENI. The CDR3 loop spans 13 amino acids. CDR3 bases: TGTGCCAGCTCACCAGACATGGGTAATGAGCAGTTCTTC. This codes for CASSPDMGNEQFF. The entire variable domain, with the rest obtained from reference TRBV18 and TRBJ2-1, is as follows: NAGVMQNPRHLVRRRGQEARLRCSPMKGHSHVYWYRQLPEEGLKFMVYLQKENIIDESGMPKERFSAEFPKEGPSILRIQQVVRGDSAAYFCASSPDMGNEQFFGPGTRLTVL.

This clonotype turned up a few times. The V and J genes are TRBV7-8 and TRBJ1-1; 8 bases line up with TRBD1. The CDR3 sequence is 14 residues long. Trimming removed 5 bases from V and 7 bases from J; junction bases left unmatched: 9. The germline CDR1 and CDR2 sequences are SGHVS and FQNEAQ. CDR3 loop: CASSLDRGRGEAFF. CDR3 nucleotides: TGTGCCAGCAGCCTCGACAGGGGAAGGGGTGAAGCTTTCTTT.

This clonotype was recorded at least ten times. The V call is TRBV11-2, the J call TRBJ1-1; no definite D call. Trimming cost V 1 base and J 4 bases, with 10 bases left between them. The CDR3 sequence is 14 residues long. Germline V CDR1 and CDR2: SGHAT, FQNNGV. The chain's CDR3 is CASSLAGWSTEAFF. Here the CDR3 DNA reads TGTGCCAGCAGCTTAGCTGGGTGGTCCACTGAAGCTTTCTTT. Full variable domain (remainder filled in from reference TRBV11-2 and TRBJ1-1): EAGVAQSPRYKIIEKRQSVAFWCNPISGHATLYWYQQILGQGPKLLIQFQNNGVVDDSQLPKDRFSAERLKGVDSTLKIQPAKLEDSAVYLCASSLAGWSTEAFFGQGTRLTVV.

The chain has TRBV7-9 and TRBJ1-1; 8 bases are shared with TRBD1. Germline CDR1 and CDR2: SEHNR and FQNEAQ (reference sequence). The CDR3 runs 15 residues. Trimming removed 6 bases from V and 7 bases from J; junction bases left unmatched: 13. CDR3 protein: CASRSSRDRTREAFF. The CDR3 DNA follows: TGTGCCAGCAGGTCGTCCCGGGACAGGACCCGTGAAGCTTTCTTT.

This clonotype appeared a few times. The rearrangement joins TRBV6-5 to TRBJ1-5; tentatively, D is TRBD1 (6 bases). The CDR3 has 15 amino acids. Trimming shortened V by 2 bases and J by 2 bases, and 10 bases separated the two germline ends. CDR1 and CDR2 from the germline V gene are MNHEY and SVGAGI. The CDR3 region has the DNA TGTGCCAGCAGTTACCGCCCAGGGGGCAATCAGCCCCAGCATTTT. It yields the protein CASSYRPGGNQPQHF.

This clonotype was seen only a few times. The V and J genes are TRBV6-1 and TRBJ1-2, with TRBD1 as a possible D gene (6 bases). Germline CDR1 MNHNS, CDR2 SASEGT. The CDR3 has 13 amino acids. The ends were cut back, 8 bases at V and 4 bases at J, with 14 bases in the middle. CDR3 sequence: CASFRQAGYGYTF. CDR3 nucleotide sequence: TGTGCCAGCTTCCGACAGGCCGGCTATGGCTACACCTTC.

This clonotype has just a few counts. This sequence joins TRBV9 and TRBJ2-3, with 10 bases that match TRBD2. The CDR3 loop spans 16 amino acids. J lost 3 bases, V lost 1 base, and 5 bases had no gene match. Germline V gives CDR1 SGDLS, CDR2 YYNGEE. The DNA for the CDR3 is TGTGCCAGCAGCGTACCGGCTAGCGGGAGTACAGATACGCAGTATTTT. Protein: CASSVPASGSTDTQYF.

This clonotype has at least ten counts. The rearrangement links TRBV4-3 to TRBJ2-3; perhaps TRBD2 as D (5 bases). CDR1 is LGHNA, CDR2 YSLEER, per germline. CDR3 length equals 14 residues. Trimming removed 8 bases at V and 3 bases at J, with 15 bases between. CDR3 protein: CASGLDSGTDTQYF. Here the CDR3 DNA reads TGCGCCAGCGGTTTGGACTCTGGGACAGATACGCAGTATTTT.

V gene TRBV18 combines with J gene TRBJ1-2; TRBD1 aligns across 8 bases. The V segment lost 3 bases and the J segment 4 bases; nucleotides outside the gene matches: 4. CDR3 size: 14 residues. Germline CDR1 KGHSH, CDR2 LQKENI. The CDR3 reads CASSPKDRAYGYTF. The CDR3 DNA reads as TGTGCCAGCTCACCGAAGGACAGGGCCTATGGCTACACCTTC.

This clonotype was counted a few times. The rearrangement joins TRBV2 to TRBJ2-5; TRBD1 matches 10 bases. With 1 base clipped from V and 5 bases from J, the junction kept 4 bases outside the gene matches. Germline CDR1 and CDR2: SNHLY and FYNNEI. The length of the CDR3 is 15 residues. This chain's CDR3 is CASSEEPDRGETQYF. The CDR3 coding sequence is TGTGCCAGCAGTGAAGAGCCGGACAGGGGGGAGACCCAGTACTTC.

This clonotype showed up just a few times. CDR3 coding DNA: TGTGCCAGCAGTTTAGCCACGACAGTCCTGAACACCGGGGAGCTGTTTTTT. Translation: CASSLATTVLNTGELFF. The V call is TRBV12-3 or TRBV12-4, the J call TRBJ2-2, with D possibly being TRBD1 (5 bases). This CDR3 contains 17 residues. Trimming pared 0 bases from V and 1 base from J, leaving 12 bases between.

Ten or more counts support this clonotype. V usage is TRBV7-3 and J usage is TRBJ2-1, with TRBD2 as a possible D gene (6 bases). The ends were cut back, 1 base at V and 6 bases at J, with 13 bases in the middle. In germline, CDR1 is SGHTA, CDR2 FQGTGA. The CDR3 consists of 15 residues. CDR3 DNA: TGTGCCAGCAGCTTAAGGGCTGGCGGGACCAATGAGCAGTTCTTC. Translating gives CASSLRAGGTNEQFF.

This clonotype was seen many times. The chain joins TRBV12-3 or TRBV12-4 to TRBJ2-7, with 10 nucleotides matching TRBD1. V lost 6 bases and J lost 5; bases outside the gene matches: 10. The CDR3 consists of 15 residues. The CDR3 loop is CASRYHDRGRNEQYF. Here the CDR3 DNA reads TGTGCCAGCAGATATCATGACAGGGGGCGAAACGAGCAGTACTTC.

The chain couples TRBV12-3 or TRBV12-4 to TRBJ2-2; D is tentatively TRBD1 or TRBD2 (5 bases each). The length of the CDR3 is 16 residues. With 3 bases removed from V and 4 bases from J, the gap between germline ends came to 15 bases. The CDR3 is CASSFSVPRGTGELFF. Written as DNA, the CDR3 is TGTGCCAGCAGTTTTAGCGTCCCTAGGGGCACCGGGGAGCTGTTTTTT.

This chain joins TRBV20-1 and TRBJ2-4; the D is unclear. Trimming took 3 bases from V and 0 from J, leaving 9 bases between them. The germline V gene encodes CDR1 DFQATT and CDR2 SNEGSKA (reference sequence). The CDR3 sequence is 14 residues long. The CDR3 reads CSAREGIAKNIQYF. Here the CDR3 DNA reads TGCAGTGCTAGGGAAGGGATAGCCAAAAACATTCAGTACTTC.

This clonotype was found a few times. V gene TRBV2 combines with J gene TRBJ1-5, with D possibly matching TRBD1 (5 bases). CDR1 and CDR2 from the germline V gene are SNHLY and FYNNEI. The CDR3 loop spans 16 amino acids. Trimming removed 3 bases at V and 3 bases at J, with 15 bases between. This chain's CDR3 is CASSEEYRSFNQPQHF. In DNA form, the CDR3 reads TGTGCCAGCAGTGAGGAGTACAGGAGTTTCAATCAGCCCCAGCATTTT.

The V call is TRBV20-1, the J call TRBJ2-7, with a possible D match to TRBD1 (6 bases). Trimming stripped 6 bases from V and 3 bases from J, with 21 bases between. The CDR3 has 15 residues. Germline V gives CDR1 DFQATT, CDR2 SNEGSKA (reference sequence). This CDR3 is CSAAQDSLGNYEQYF. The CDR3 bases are TGCAGTGCAGCCCAGGACAGTTTGGGGAACTACGAGCAGTACTTC.

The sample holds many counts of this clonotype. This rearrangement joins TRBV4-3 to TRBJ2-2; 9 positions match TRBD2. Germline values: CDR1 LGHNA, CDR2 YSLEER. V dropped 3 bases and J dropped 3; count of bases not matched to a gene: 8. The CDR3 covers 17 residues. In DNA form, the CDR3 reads TGCGCCAGCAGCCAGGCTATAGCGGGGGAGGACACCGGGGAGCTGTTTTTT. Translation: CASSQAIAGEDTGELFF.

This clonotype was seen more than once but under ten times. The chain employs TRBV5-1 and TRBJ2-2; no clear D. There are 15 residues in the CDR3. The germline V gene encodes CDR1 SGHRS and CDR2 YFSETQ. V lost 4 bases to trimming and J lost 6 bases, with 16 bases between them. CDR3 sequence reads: CASSLMGREAGELFF. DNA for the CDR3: TGCGCCAGCAGCCTGATGGGCCGCGAGGCCGGGGAGCTGTTTTTT.